This entry concerns a single T cell receptor (beta chain). In the same sample, other DNA sequences code for this CDR3. As originally analysed: Reference gene primer amplification yielded estimated nucleated cell counts. This table comes from immunoSEQ multiplex PCR, and its TCRdb copy is limited to in-frame clones, with some not included. V and J calls and clone size are as listed in that table; D and trimming were resolved from the DNA. The sample records about 120,000 clones, around 91% being singletons. Germline loops: CDR1 MNHEY, CDR2 SVGAGI. This CDR3 region has 15 residues. V shed 6 bases and J 4 bases; nucleotides not matched to a gene: 6. The entry originates in a study of blood T cell repertoires in COVID-19. About the study: Sample material is recorded as cDNA or gDNA derived from T cells, B-cell-depleted T cells, or PBMCs.

The sample taken for sequencing was peripheral blood. The receptor comes from a man aged 65 to 79 with active or convalescent COVID-19. The chain employs TRBV6-5 and TRBJ2-5, with TRBD1 matching over 12 bases. In DNA, the CDR3 is TGTGCCAGCAGATCCGGGACAGGGGGCCGAGAGACCCAGTACTTC. This encodes CASRSGTGGRETQYF.